Each of the 17 T cell receptor beta chains below was sequenced from the same sample in a study of blood T cells in healthy people across ages. Combining a sample-barcoded 5' primer with a J-beta primer mix, a second PCR ran for roughly 7 to 11 cycles. MiXCR, applied by TCRdb to the 5' RACE reads, yields one record per CDR3 protein. The sample carries around 940,000 distinct CDR3 sequences, roughly half recorded once. Sequencing was performed on blood. These receptors originate from a woman aged 60 to 75 in good health.

The chain recombines TRBV10-3 with TRBJ2-7; 7 bases are a match to TRBD1. The CDR3 contains 14 residues. Unmatched junction bases numbered 5, after V lost 2 bases and J lost 4 bases. Germline CDR1 is ENHRY and CDR2 is SYGVKD. The CDR3 loop reads CAISEGTEMYEQYF. CDR3 in DNA: TGTGCCATCAGTGAGGGGACAGAGATGTACGAGCAGTACTTC.

The chain uses TRBV28 and TRBJ2-5, with TRBD1 as a possible D gene (6 bases). This CDR3 has 16 amino acids. Germline lookup yields CDR1 MDHEN and CDR2 SYDVKM. Trimming took 6 bases from V and 7 from J, leaving 24 bases between them. This CDR3 is CASSTRRGGIRGTQYF. In nucleotides, the CDR3 is TGTGCCAGCAGCACCCGGAGAGGGGGAATTAGAGGGACCCAGTACTTC.

CDR3 sequence (DNA): TGCAGTGCTAGGGGCCCGGGACAAGGCTTGGGCGAGCAGTACTTC. Translating it yields CSARGPGQGLGEQYF. V usage is TRBV20-1 and J usage is TRBJ2-7, with D maybe TRBD1 (6 bases). The CDR3 spans 15 residues. Germline values: CDR1 DFQATT, CDR2 SNEGSKA (reference sequence). The V gene lost 3 bases and the J gene lost 6 bases, with 21 bases spanning the gap.

Remarks on this clonotype: Its ends do not fully match the called genes, so a read error is possible. J is TRBJ1-2 and V is TRBV20-1; D not certain. Germline V lookup: CDR1 DFQATT, CDR2 SNEGSKA (reference sequence). This CDR3 has 12 residues. The chain's CDR3 is CSAIEEIRGYTF. CDR3 bases: TGCAGTGCTATAGAGGAGATACGTGGCTACACTTTC.

The chain employs TRBV20-1 and TRBJ2-7; a weak D match, TRBD2 (5 bases). Germline lookup yields CDR1 DFQATT and CDR2 SNEGSKA (reference sequence). V was shortened by 0 bases and J by 2 bases, with 11 bases between the two germline ends. The CDR3 is made up of 14 amino acids. The CDR3 loop reads CSARDQRETYEQYF. The CDR3 nucleotides read TGCAGTGCTAGAGATCAACGGGAAACCTACGAGCAGTACTTC.

This clonotype has a handful of counts. V gene TRBV7-7 combines with J gene TRBJ2-1; 10 positions match TRBD2. Germline CDR1 reads SSHAT; CDR2 reads FNYEAQ (reference sequence). Trimming cost V 5 bases and J 4 bases; bases outside gene matches: 5. The CDR3 extends over 15 amino acids. The CDR3 protein is CASSPGTSAYNEQFF. The CDR3 DNA reads as TGTGCCAGCAGCCCCGGGACTAGCGCTTACAATGAGCAGTTCTTC.

The CDR3 nucleotides read TGTGCCATCAGTCCAGGAGACTCTGGCTACACCTTC. As protein: CAISPGDSGYTF. The V and J genes are TRBV10-3 and TRBJ1-2, with no clear D. Germline V CDR1 and CDR2: ENHRY, SYGVKD. With 5 bases removed from V and 7 bases from J, the gap between germline ends came to 11 bases. The CDR3 consists of 12 residues.

This clonotype was observed a few times. The chain is built from TRBV6-2 or TRBV6-3 and TRBJ2-7; D is uncertain. V lost 4 bases, J lost 0 bases, and 13 bases lay in between. The CDR3 totals 15 residues. CDR1 is MNHEY, CDR2 SVGEGT, per germline. The CDR3 is CASSSRQRLSYEQYF. The CDR3 DNA sequence: TGTGCCAGCAGTTCGCGGCAGAGACTCTCCTACGAGCAGTACTTC.

The V call is TRBV3-1, the J call TRBJ2-2; D uncertain. CDR3 length equals 13 residues. Deletions cut 2 bases from V and 3 bases from J, with 4 bases between. Germline loops: CDR1 LGHDT, CDR2 YNNKEL (reference sequence). CDR3 in DNA: TGTGCCAGCAGCCAACCAGACACCGGGGAGCTGTTTTTT. Its translation is CASSQPDTGELFF.

This sequence joins TRBV15 and TRBJ1-2, with 7 bases identical to TRBD1. The germline gives CDR1 LNHNV, CDR2 YYDKDF (reference sequence). Trimming cost V 1 base and J 4 bases; bases outside gene matches: 0. The CDR3 length is 13 residues. Here the CDR3 DNA reads TGTGCCACCAGCAGAGGACAGGGCTATGGCTACACCTTC. The encoded protein is CATSRGQGYGYTF.

This sequence joins TRBV4-1 and TRBJ1-5, with TRBD1 matching over 7 bases. Germline trimming cut 3 bases from V and 4 bases from J; bases unmatched to any gene: 9. This CDR3 has 16 residues. Germline V gene sequence: CDR1 MGHRA, CDR2 YSYEKL. The chain's CDR3 is CASSQSPGQQNQPQHF. The CDR3, as DNA: TGCGCCAGCAGCCAGTCTCCGGGACAGCAAAATCAGCCCCAGCATTTT.

The V and J genes are TRBV4-1 and TRBJ2-7; 7 nucleotides line up with TRBD1. The CDR3 sequence is 15 residues long. CDR1 is MGHRA and CDR2 is YSYEKL in the germline V gene. V lost 3 bases, J lost 2 bases, and 7 bases stayed unmatched. CDR3 sequence: CASSHARQGTYEQYF. The CDR3 DNA follows: TGCGCCAGCAGCCATGCCCGACAGGGCACCTACGAGCAGTACTTC.

The chain has TRBV25-1 and TRBJ2-1, with unresolved D. Germline CDR1 is MGHDK and CDR2 is SYGVNS. The germline V and J ends were trimmed by 7 bases and 8 bases, with 12 bases remaining between them. This CDR3 comprises 12 residues. The CDR3 coding sequence is TGTGCCAGCAAGGGAAGTTTCCATGAGCAGTTCTTC. It yields the protein CASKGSFHEQFF.

The rearrangement joins TRBV5-1 to TRBJ2-1; D possibly corresponds to TRBD2 (7 bases). TRBJ2-7 matches the DNA end more closely, so the J call is doubtful. Per germline, CDR1 SGHRS and CDR2 YFSETQ. CDR3 length: 16 residues. The CDR3 nucleotides read TGCGCCAGCGCCGCGGGGGCGGGAGCCCGGATCTACGAGCAGTACTTC. Amino acids: CASAAGAGARIYEQYF.

V gene TRBV12-3 or TRBV12-4 combines with J gene TRBJ2-1, with TRBD2 identical over 11 bases. The CDR3 sequence is 21 residues long. The V segment lost 5 bases and the J segment 0 bases; nucleotides outside the gene matches: 18. The CDR3 loop reads CASSPPLGTSGSPGSYNEQFF. The CDR3 nucleotides are TGTGCCAGCAGTCCCCCATTGGGTACTAGCGGGAGCCCAGGCTCCTACAATGAGCAGTTCTTC.

This clonotype was picked up a small number of times. The V gene is TRBV7-2, the J gene TRBJ2-1; TRBD2 matches 14 bases. There are 15 residues in the CDR3. J gave up 8 bases and V 4 bases, and 4 bases lay outside the gene matches. In germline, CDR1 is SGHTA, CDR2 FQGNSA. The CDR3 sequence: CASSSGTSGSHEQFF. CDR3 nucleotide sequence: TGTGCCAGCAGCTCCGGGACTAGCGGGAGCCATGAGCAGTTCTTC.

The chain is built from TRBV29-1 and TRBJ2-1; 8 bases are a match to TRBD2. Trimming took 8 bases from V and 2 from J; bases not matched to a gene: 8. Germline V lookup: CDR1 SQVTM, CDR2 ANQGSEA. The CDR3 totals 14 residues. This chain's CDR3 is CSTLAGSPYNEQFF. The CDR3 DNA reads TGCAGCACCTTAGCGGGAAGTCCCTACAATGAGCAGTTCTTC.